This T cell receptor (beta chain) emerged from a study of T cell responses to AZD1222 COVID-19 vaccine (dated by TCRdb to 2020 to 2023). Concerning the study at large: A total of approximately 240 trial participants underwent TCR sequencing, of whom 207 received two doses of AZD1222 and about 25 received two doses of the MenACWY control vaccine. Trial participants were enrolled into age subgroups of 18-55, 56-69 and 70-plus years, which contained roughly 150, 30 and 60 TCR-sequenced participants, respectively.

Taken from cysteine to phenylalanine, the CDR3 has 13 residues. Kept here is only the CDR3 DNA, which spans 39 bases and is read in frame from base 1. Trimming costs V 7 bases and J 5 bases, and their ends lie 15 bases apart. From the germline V gene, CDR1 is SNHLY and CDR2 is FYNNEI. Overall study outcomes, separate from this receptor: In the small 56-69-year group, the increase in depth fell short of significance, most likely because of low power. Participants were mostly white British, with more females than males. The authors suggested clonal diversity may have been underestimated. Because no samples from the day 14 peak response were available, repertoires could be characterized only after the peak T cell response. Only five or six AZD1222 recipients were SARS-CoV-2 seropositive at baseline, limiting conclusions about previously exposed vaccinees. Reportedly, close to half of the unique spike-specific TCRs recognized epitopes lying outside the regions that are mutated in the B.1.351 and B.1.1.7 variants. Vaccine-associated CD4 TCRs spanned the whole spike protein, with dominant responses in regions 160-218 and 743-854. After two AZD1222 doses, spike-specific TCR breadth and depth were significantly higher than at day 0 and than in MenACWY recipients.

The label giving this sample's time point can be read as: about 28 days (+/-7) after the second vaccine dose. Because spike-specific TCR depth and breadth did not differ between the two schedules, AZD1222 recipients who got a second dose at roughly 4 weeks were pooled with those who got a second dose at roughly 12 weeks. Vaccinee samples came from UK trials COV001 and COV002, including a single-blind randomized controlled phase 2/3 trial of AZD1222 (ChAdOx1 nCoV-19) in healthy adults. For TCRbeta chain sequencing, PBMC samples from trial participants were taken at day 0 and at day 28 after the second dose. This clone was counted a few times. Its binding antigen is unknown. Base qualities were left out, and no much larger clone turns up one base away. The CDR3 regions of human TCRbeta chains were analyzed by immunosequencing. As for how the authors treated the data: TCRs in the repertoires were compared against a reference library of SARS-CoV-2-specific TCRs that had been generated with the MIRA antigen-specificity platform. Breadth meant the fraction of unique TCRs that were SARS-CoV-2-associated, whereas depth meant the fraction of total T cells that were SARS-CoV-2-associated. Using the MIRA data, each spike-specific TCR was assigned both to the spike region to which the TCR was reactive and to a CD4 or CD8 class. Log10-transformed breadth and depth values were compared by one-way ANOVA with Sidak's multiple comparisons tests. The source is immuneACCESS, and TCRdb retained only in-frame sequences with V and J called. Part of the clones is not carried over; for the studies checked, unresolved V genes explain less than half of this, and the remainder is unexplained. V and J calls and clone size follow that table, whereas D and trimming were derived from the DNA. The sample yields 50,000 to 75,000 clones; 80% to 90% were counted once. The ten top clones hold 6.1% of the sample.

In this chain, TRBV2 is recombined with TRBJ2-7; the D region is possibly TRBD1 or TRBD2, each matching across 5 bases. The receptor comes from an adult who received the AZD1222 COVID-19 vaccine. Sequenced here: peripheral blood, sampled 28 days after the second AZD1222 dose. The CDR3 reads as follows: CASTGTQGNEQYF. The DNA reads as follows: TGTGCCAGCACTGGGACCCAGGGTAACGAGCAGTACTTC. The full variable domain, completed from the reference TRBV2 and TRBJ2-7 proteins outside the CDR3, reads EPEVTQTPSHQVTQMGQEVILRCVPISNHLYFYWYRQILGQKVEFLVSFYNNEISEKSEIFDDQFSVERPDGSNFTLKIRSTKLEDSAMYFCASTGTQGNEQYFGPGTRLTVT.